This T cell receptor (beta chain) appears in the sequencing data of a study of STAT5B mutations in CD4+ large granular lymphocyte leukemia. Overall study results and limits: TRBV06-family usage was enriched in top patient clones (8/27) versus controls (2/35).

The data were produced by immunoSEQ multiplex PCR, yet TCRdb's version contains in-frame clones alone and is incomplete. The table includes fewer than 35,000 clones, about 69% detected once. Germline V gene sequence: CDR1 LNHDA, CDR2 SQIVND (reference sequence). The V gene lost 5 bases and the J gene lost 3 bases, with 13 bases spanning the gap. The CDR3 has 14 amino acids. Notes on this clone: Its antigen is unidentified.

The TCR was taken from a human donor in good health. The chain is built from TRBV19 and TRBJ1-1; D uncertain. The sample comprised CD4+ T cells from blood buffy coats. The CDR3 nucleotides are TGTGCCAGTAGTCTCGGTGCCGGGGACACTGAAGCTTTCTTT. It yields the protein CASSLGAGDTEAFF.